This T cell receptor beta chain comes out of a study of siplizumab effects on memory and regulatory T cells. For this clone: The antigen is undetermined.

V lost 7 bases and J 5 bases, leaving 8 bases between the germline ends. From germline, CDR1 is MNHEY and CDR2 SVGAGI. This CDR3 has 11 amino acids. Per sample, around 91,000 TCR templates were assayed. The data were produced by immunoSEQ multiplex PCR, yet TCRdb's version contains in-frame clones alone and is incomplete. The sample has about 10,000 clones; 40% to 55% are singletons. Cells from the mixed lymphocyte reaction were cocultured for about six days at 37°C. The J gene is TRBJ2-5, the V gene TRBV6-5; the D gene is possibly TRBD2 (5 bases). The sample was CFSE-low (dividing) CD4+ T cells sorted from an allogeneic mixed lymphocyte reaction. The clonotype was recovered from a human donor in good health; the cells came from an allogeneic mixed lymphocyte reaction. The CDR3 protein is CASIRGETQYF. CDR3 coding DNA: TGTGCCAGCATTCGCGGGGAGACCCAGTACTTC.